This passage covers 9 T cell receptor beta chains from one sample sequenced in a study of blood T cell repertoires in COVID-19. TCRdb's table, derived via immunoSEQ multiplex PCR, lists solely in-frame clones and lacks some. The table has over 30,000 clones, about 84% seen once. Sequences were obtained from peripheral blood. Source of these receptors: a man of 80 years or more with active or convalescent COVID-19.

J is TRBJ1-1 and V is TRBV28, with 8 bases identical to TRBD1. Germline V CDR1 and CDR2: MDHEN, SYDVKM. Losses at the gene ends were 11 bases for V and 3 bases for J; bases not matched to a gene: 2. The length of the CDR3 is 11 residues. Written as DNA, the CDR3 is TGTGCCGTACAGGGGGACACTGAAGCTTTCTTT. Translating gives CAVQGDTEAFF.

The genes are TRBV7-2 and TRBJ2-3, with 8 positions matching TRBD1. The junction had 12 bases not matched to a gene; V was cut back by 1 base and J by 3 bases. Germline assignment: CDR1 SGHTA and CDR2 FQGNSA. The CDR3 sequence is 18 residues long. CDR3 region: CASSLVARAGGPTDTQYF. For the CDR3, the DNA is TGTGCCAGCAGCTTAGTGGCGCGGGCAGGGGGCCCAACAGATACGCAGTATTTT.

In its sample, this clone was seen once. The chain uses TRBV5-4 and TRBJ2-3; TRBD2 matches 8 bases. The ends lost 0 bases at V and 4 bases at J; junction bases unmatched: 7. Germline lookup yields CDR1 SGHNT and CDR2 YYREEE (reference sequence). This CDR3 spans 16 amino acids. The CDR3 loop reads CASSLGGRPSPDTQYF. The CDR3 DNA follows: TGTGCCAGCAGCTTGGGCGGGAGGCCGTCCCCAGATACGCAGTATTTT. The entire variable domain, with the rest obtained from reference TRBV5-4 and TRBJ2-3, is as follows: ETGVTQSPTHLIKTRGQQVTLRCSSQSGHNTVSWYQQALGQGPQFIFQYYREEENGRGNFPPRFSGLQFPNYSSELNVNALELDDSALYLCASSLGGRPSPDTQYFGPGTRLTVL.

This chain connects TRBV5-1 to TRBJ1-1, with D possibly TRBD1 on 5 matching bases. The V and J ends lost 4 bases and 6 bases respectively, with 16 bases between them. Germline loops: CDR1 SGHRS, CDR2 YFSETQ. The CDR3 is 14 residues long. The CDR3 here is CASSRMGGGAEAFF. DNA of the CDR3: TGCGCCAGCAGCCGCATGGGGGGTGGGGCTGAAGCTTTCTTT.

The V and J genes are TRBV4-3 and TRBJ1-2; D unresolved. The CDR3 has 14 residues. Trimming left V 4 bases short and J 5 bases short, with 14 bases between. Germline V lookup: CDR1 LGHNA, CDR2 YSLEER. Written as DNA, the CDR3 is TGCGCCAGCAGCCCGGGAGCGATATCGTATGGCTACACCTTC. This codes for CASSPGAISYGYTF.

This sequence joins TRBV5-1 and TRBJ2-3; TRBD1 agrees at 7 bases. The V gene end was trimmed by 4 bases and the J gene end by 5 bases; junction bases not matched to a gene: 10. The CDR3 runs 15 residues. Germline CDR1 and CDR2: SGHRS and YFSETQ. The CDR3 loop is CASSVGQATLDTQYF. In nucleotides, the CDR3 is TGCGCCAGCAGCGTCGGACAGGCCACTTTAGATACGCAGTATTTT.

The chain has TRBV5-1 and TRBJ2-3; TRBD2 matches at 13 bases. CDR1 and CDR2 from the germline V gene are SGHRS and YFSETQ. The CDR3 spans 16 residues. V dropped 2 bases and J dropped 6; count of bases not matched to a gene: 6. CDR3 DNA sequence: TGCGCCAGCAGCTTAGAGGGGACTAGCGGGGCTGATACGCAGTATTTT. It specifies CASSLEGTSGADTQYF.

CDR3 region: CASSVGFRNTEAFF. CDR3 nucleotides: TGTGCCAGCAGCGTAGGATTCAGAAACACTGAAGCTTTCTTT. The chain has TRBV9 and TRBJ1-1; D remains unclear. CDR1 and CDR2 (germline): SGDLS, YYNGEE. The V end lost 0 bases, the J end lost 2 bases, and 8 bases lay between the germline ends. This CDR3 region has 14 residues.

The rearrangement links TRBV7-9 to TRBJ2-5; 7 nucleotides line up with TRBD2. The V gene end was trimmed by 4 bases and the J gene end by 0 bases; junction bases not matched to a gene: 2. The CDR3 totals 14 residues. Per germline, CDR1 SEHNR and CDR2 FQNEAQ (reference sequence). CDR3: CASSSGGYQETQYF. As DNA, the CDR3 is TGTGCCAGCAGCTCCGGGGGGTACCAAGAGACCCAGTACTTC.